A single sample gave rise to the 20 T cell receptor beta chains below, sequenced in a study of T-cell reconstitution after alpha-beta-depleted transplantation in children. As it was prepared, the TCRbeta library received unique molecular identifiers. TCRdb reprocessed the PCR reads via MiXCR and lists one record per CDR3 protein. Of hundreds of thousands of distinct CDR3 sequences listed, around 10% were seen once; the top ten hold 5.5% to 8%. The starting material was PBMCs from the stem cell graft donor, obtained from the stem cell graft. The receptors were gathered from a human donor who donated a stem cell graft to a child with acute lymphoblastic leukemia.

This clonotype has only a few counts. The chain links TRBV18 to TRBJ2-7, with a possible D match to TRBD2 (5 bases). The CDR3 length is 15 residues. Trimming removed 3 bases at V and 4 bases at J, with 16 bases between. Looked up from germline, CDR1 is KGHSH and CDR2 is LQKENI. The CDR3 spells CASSPRRTREYEQYF. CDR3 sequence (DNA): TGTGCCAGCTCACCTAGGCGGACTCGGGAATACGAGCAGTACTTC. Filled out from reference TRBV18 and TRBJ2-7, the complete variable domain reads NAGVMQNPRHLVRRRGQEARLRCSPMKGHSHVYWYRQLPEEGLKFMVYLQKENIIDESGMPKERFSAEFPKEGPSILRIQQVVRGDSAAYFCASSPRRTREYEQYFGPGTRLTVT.

In nucleotides, the CDR3 is TGTGCCAGCAGTCCAGGGTTGAGACAGCCCCAGCATTTT. Translated: CASSPGLRQPQHF. The chain employs TRBV6-6 and TRBJ1-5, with D possibly being TRBD1 (5 bases). This CDR3 is 13 amino acids long. Per germline, CDR1 MNHNY and CDR2 SVGAGI (reference sequence). V lost 5 bases and J 7 bases, leaving 12 bases between the germline ends.

In its sample, this clonotype was seen many times. The V gene is TRBV7-9, the J gene TRBJ2-1, with 8 positions matching TRBD2. The trim removed 3 bases at V and 5 bases at J, leaving 6 bases unmatched. The germline CDR1 and CDR2 sequences are SEHNR and FQNEAQ (reference sequence). This CDR3 comprises 15 residues. CDR3 nucleotide sequence: TGTGCCAGCAGCTTTCGGGCGCGGGGGGACAATGAGCAGTTCTTC. This translates into CASSFRARGDNEQFF.

This clonotype was seen repeatedly, ten times or more. This chain links TRBV3-1 with TRBJ2-5; no definite D call. V was clipped by 3 bases and J by 2 bases, with 7 bases between them. This CDR3 is 13 amino acids long. The germline V gene has CDR1 LGHDT and CDR2 YNNKEL (reference sequence). DNA for the CDR3: TGTGCCAGCAGCCAGGGGATGCAAGAGACCCAGTACTTC. This encodes CASSQGMQETQYF.

This clonotype occurred once. The chain combines TRBV15 with TRBJ1-6; D ambiguous. Per germline, CDR1 LNHNV and CDR2 YYDKDF (reference sequence). The CDR3 has 15 amino acids. Trimming stripped 11 bases from V and 7 bases from J, with 21 bases between. CDR3 nucleotides: TGTGCCGTCGGAGAAGGAATTCTTAGGAATTCACCCCTCCACTTT. This encodes CAVGEGILRNSPLHF. The variable domain in full, with the rest retrieved from reference TRBV15 and TRBJ1-6, is DAMVIQNPRYQVTQFGKPVTLSCSQTLNHNVMYWYQQKSSQAPKLLFHYYDKDFNNEADTPDNFQSRRPNTSFCFLDIRSPGLGDTAMYLCAVGEGILRNSPLHFGNGTRLTVT.

The V call is TRBV5-1, the J call TRBJ2-7, with D hard to call. V was clipped by 2 bases and J by 6 bases, with 9 bases between them. The germline gives CDR1 SGHRS, CDR2 YFSETQ. CDR3 length: 12 residues. CDR3 nucleotide sequence: TGCGCCAGCAGCTTAAACCTCGGCGAGCAGTACTTC. As protein: CASSLNLGEQYF.

This chain joins TRBV5-1 and TRBJ2-5; D possibly uses TRBD1 or TRBD2 (6 bases each). In germline, CDR1 is SGHRS, CDR2 YFSETQ. The V end lost 4 bases, the J end lost 3 bases, and 16 bases lay between the germline ends. CDR3 length: 15 amino acids. The CDR3 spells CASSQTGGREETQYF. For the CDR3, the DNA is TGCGCCAGCAGCCAGACAGGAGGGAGAGAAGAGACCCAGTACTTC.

This clonotype was observed a few times. The CDR3 region is CSALQGTMVDYTF. The CDR3 DNA is TGCAGTGCTTTACAGGGAACTATGGTTGACTACACCTTC. The chain recombines TRBV20-1 with TRBJ1-2; D is perhaps TRBD1 (6 bases). Looked up from germline, CDR1 is DFQATT and CDR2 is SNEGSKA (reference sequence). CDR3 length: 13 residues. V lost 5 bases to trimming and J lost 10 bases, with 20 bases between them.

This clonotype was detected a few times. The chain combines TRBV20-1 with TRBJ2-7; maybe TRBD2 (5 bases). The germline V and J ends were trimmed by 3 bases and 5 bases, with 29 bases remaining between them. The V gene's germline CDR1 is DFQATT and CDR2 SNEGSKA (reference sequence). The CDR3 is made up of 18 amino acids. For the CDR3, the DNA is TGCAGTGCTAGGACATTCGTCCCTGGAGGATTGTCGAGCCACGAGCAGTACTTC. Encoded protein: CSARTFVPGGLSSHEQYF.

Many counts were recorded for this clonotype. Written as DNA, the CDR3 is TGTGCCAGCAGCTCTCAACCGGGACTAGCGGGGGGTGCTACGCAGTATTTT. It encodes CASSSQPGLAGGATQYF. The rearrangement links TRBV7-2 to TRBJ2-3, with 15 bases fitting TRBD2. V was pared by 4 bases and J by 8 bases, with 10 bases of the junction left unmatched. The germline V gene encodes CDR1 SGHTA and CDR2 FQGNSA. CDR3 length: 17 amino acids. Full variable domain (missing parts from reference TRBV7-2 and TRBJ2-3): GAGVSQSPSNKVTEKGKDVELRCDPISGHTALYWYRQSLGQGLEFLIYFQGNSAPDKSGLPSDRFSAERTGGSVSTLTIQRTQQEDSAVYLCASSSQPGLAGGATQYFGPGTRLTVL.

This clonotype came up a few times. This sequence joins TRBV7-2 and TRBJ1-5; 7 bases are shared with TRBD1. Unmatched junction bases numbered 5, after V lost 1 base and J lost 5 bases. The CDR3 sequence is 15 residues long. The V gene's germline CDR1 is SGHTA and CDR2 FQGNSA. The CDR3 region has the DNA TGTGCCAGCAGCTTAGTTTGGACAGGCGATCAGCCCCAGCATTTT. Translating gives CASSLVWTGDQPQHF.

This clonotype was found many times. This chain joins TRBV4-2 and TRBJ2-7; D is perhaps TRBD2 (6 bases). Trimming took 4 bases from V and 0 from J, leaving 13 bases between them. CDR1 and CDR2 from the germline V gene are LGHNA and YNFKEQ. This CDR3 region has 15 residues. The CDR3 nucleotides are TGTGCCAGCAGCCCGGGACTTTCGGCCTCCTACGAGCAGTACTTC. Translation: CASSPGLSASYEQYF.

This clonotype has at least ten counts. V and J are TRBV5-5 and TRBJ2-7; D unclear. CDR1 SGHKS and CDR2 YYEKEE come from the germline V gene (reference sequence). Trimming shortened V by 5 bases and J by 3 bases, and 12 bases separated the two germline ends. This CDR3 has 13 amino acids. The CDR3 DNA reads as TGTGCCAGCAGTTTACAAGGCAGCTACGAGCAGTACTTC. Translation gives CASSLQGSYEQYF.

This clonotype was picked up a small number of times. The rearrangement joins TRBV6-1 to TRBJ2-6, with D perhaps TRBD1 (7 bases). Trimming took off 5 bases at V and 2 bases at J, with 16 bases between the two ends. The CDR3 is 17 amino acids. Germline CDR1 MNHNS, CDR2 SASEGT. The chain's CDR3 is CASSRPEGQTGANVLTF. The CDR3 bases are TGTGCCAGCAGTCGCCCGGAGGGACAGACTGGGGCCAACGTCCTGACTTTC.

This clonotype was counted many times. The chain employs TRBV11-3 and TRBJ2-5; a possible D gene is TRBD1 (5 bases). V lost 3 bases and J lost 3, with 11 bases in between. Looked up from germline, CDR1 is SGHNT and CDR2 is YENEEA. The CDR3 contains 14 residues. Here the CDR3 reads CASSFGQGEETQYF. The CDR3 bases are TGTGCCAGCAGCTTCGGGCAGGGTGAAGAGACCCAGTACTTC.

V gene TRBV7-6 combines with J gene TRBJ2-2, with 10 bases aligning to TRBD2. V trimming: 5 bases; J trimming: 1 base; junction bases outside the gene matches: 7. Germline CDR1 SGHVS, CDR2 FNYEAQ. This CDR3 comprises 17 residues. CDR3 nucleotide sequence: TGTGCCAGCAGCCTCAGAACTAGCGGGGTGAACACCGGGGAGCTGTTTTTT. It is translated as CASSLRTSGVNTGELFF.

This clonotype occurred many times. V usage is TRBV11-2 and J usage is TRBJ2-3; D assignment may be TRBD1 or TRBD2 (6 bases each). The CDR3 totals 15 residues. V lost 5 bases and J lost 2, with 14 bases in between. Germline CDR1 and CDR2: SGHAT and FQNNGV. This CDR3 is CASSTKRGDTDTQYF. CDR3 in DNA: TGTGCCAGCAGCACTAAGAGGGGGGACACAGATACGCAGTATTTT.

This clonotype was counted only a few times. The chain is built from TRBV20-1 and TRBJ1-1, with D perhaps TRBD1 (6 bases). Germline CDR1 and CDR2: DFQATT and SNEGSKA (reference sequence). V gave up 1 base and J gave up 5 bases, with 8 bases separating them. CDR3 size: 12 residues. Written as DNA, the CDR3 is TGCAGTGCTAGAGTGGGGGCGACTGAAGCTTTCTTT. Translated: CSARVGATEAFF.

This clonotype was picked up a small number of times. The J gene is TRBJ2-7, the V gene TRBV6-5; D gene uncertain. Germline lookup yields CDR1 MNHEY and CDR2 SVGAGI. This CDR3 is built from 15 residues. Trimming stripped 4 bases from V and 0 bases from J, with 13 bases between. The CDR3 nucleotides are TGTGCCAGCAGTTCCGAGGACGGATTCTCCTACGAGCAGTACTTC. This codes for CASSSEDGFSYEQYF.

The rearrangement uses TRBV29-1 and TRBJ1-2, with 7 bases lining up with TRBD1. Trimming cost V 3 bases and J 6 bases; bases outside gene matches: 4. CDR1 is SQVTM and CDR2 is ANQGSEA in the germline V gene. The CDR3 runs to 12 residues. The CDR3 here is CSVDRDSNGYTF. The CDR3 nucleotides read TGCAGCGTTGATCGGGACAGCAATGGCTACACCTTC.